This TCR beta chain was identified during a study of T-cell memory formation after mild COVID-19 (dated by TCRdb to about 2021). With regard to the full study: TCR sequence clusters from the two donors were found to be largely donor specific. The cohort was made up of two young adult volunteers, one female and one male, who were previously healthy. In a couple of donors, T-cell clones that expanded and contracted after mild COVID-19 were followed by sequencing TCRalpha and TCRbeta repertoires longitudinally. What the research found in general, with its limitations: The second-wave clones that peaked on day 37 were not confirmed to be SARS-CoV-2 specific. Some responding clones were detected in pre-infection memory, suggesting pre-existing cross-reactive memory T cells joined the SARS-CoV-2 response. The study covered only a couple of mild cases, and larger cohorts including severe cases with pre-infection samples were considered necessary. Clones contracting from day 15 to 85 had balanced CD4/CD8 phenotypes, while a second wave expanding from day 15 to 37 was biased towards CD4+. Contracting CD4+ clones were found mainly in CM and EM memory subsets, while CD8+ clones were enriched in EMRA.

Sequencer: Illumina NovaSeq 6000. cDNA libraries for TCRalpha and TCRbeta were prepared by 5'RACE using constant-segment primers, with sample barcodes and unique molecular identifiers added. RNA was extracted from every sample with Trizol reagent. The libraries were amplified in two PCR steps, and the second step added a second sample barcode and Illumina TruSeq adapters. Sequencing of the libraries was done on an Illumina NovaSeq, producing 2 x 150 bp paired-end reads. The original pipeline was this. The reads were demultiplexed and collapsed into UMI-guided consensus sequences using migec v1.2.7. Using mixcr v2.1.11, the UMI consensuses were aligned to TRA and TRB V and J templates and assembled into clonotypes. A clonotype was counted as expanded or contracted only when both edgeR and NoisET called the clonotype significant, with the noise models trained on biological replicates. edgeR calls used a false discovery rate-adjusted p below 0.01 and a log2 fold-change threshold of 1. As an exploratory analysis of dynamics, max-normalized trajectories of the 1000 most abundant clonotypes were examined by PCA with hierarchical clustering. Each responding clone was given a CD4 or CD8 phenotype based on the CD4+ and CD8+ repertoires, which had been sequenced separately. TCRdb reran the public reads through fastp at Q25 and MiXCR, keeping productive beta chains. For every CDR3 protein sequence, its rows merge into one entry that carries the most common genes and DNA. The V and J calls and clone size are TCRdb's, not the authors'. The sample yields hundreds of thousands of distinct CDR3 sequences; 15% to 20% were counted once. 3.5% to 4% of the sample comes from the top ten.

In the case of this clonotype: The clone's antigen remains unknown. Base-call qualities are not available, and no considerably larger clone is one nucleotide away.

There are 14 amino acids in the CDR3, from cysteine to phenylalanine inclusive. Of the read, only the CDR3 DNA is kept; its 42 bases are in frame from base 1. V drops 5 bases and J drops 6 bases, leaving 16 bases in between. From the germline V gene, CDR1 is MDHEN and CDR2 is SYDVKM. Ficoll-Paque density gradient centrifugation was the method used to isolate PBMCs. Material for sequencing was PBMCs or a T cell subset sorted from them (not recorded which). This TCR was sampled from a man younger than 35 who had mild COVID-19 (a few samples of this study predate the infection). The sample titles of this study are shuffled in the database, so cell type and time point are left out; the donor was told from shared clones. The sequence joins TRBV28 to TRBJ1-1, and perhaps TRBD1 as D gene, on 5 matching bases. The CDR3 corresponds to CASSPQGRAAEAFF. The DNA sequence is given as TGTGCCAGCAGTCCTCAGGGACGGGCGGCTGAAGCTTTCTTT.